These 28 T cell receptor beta chains originate from one sample sequenced in a study of shared clonotypes between healthy human individuals. The data were produced by immunoSEQ multiplex PCR, yet TCRdb's version contains in-frame clones alone and is incomplete. The data contain 200,000 to 250,000 clones, over 50% of them singletons. Sample: memory CD4+ T cells sorted from blood. Subset described: CD45RA-negative fraction. The receptors here all came from a man aged 25-45 years in good health.

V usage is TRBV20-1 and J usage is TRBJ1-2; D is uncertain. CDR1 DFQATT and CDR2 SNEGSKA come from the germline V gene (reference sequence). This CDR3 contains 9 residues. Between the trimmed V and J ends, which lost 4 bases and 10 bases, there was a span of 7 bases. The CDR3 region is CSAIPNYTF. As DNA, the CDR3 is TGCAGTGCTATCCCCAACTACACCTTC.

This clone occurred once. The chain couples TRBV15 to TRBJ1-1; a weak D match, TRBD1 (6 bases). There are 16 residues in the CDR3. Germline CDR1 LNHNV, CDR2 YYDKDF (reference sequence). V lost 3 bases to trimming and J lost 1 base, with 15 bases between them. This chain's CDR3 is CATSRTLGGQNTEAFF. CDR3 DNA: TGTGCCACCAGCAGGACCCTCGGGGGACAGAACACTGAAGCTTTCTTT.

This clone was counted a few times. The rearrangement links TRBV19 to TRBJ2-2; maybe TRBD2 (5 bases). The CDR3 length is 13 residues. The V end was cut by 5 bases, the J end by 7 bases, with 11 bases between. Germline assignment: CDR1 LNHDA and CDR2 SQIVND (reference sequence). CDR3 in DNA: TGTGCCAGTAGTGCCCGACTAATCGGGGAGCTGTTTTTT. The encoded protein is CASSARLIGELFF.

This clone has a handful of counts. This chain links TRBV5-1 with TRBJ2-5, with 11 bases matching TRBD1. V shed 4 bases, J shed 5 bases, and the junction held 10 bases outside the gene matches. The CDR3 length is 16 residues. Germline CDR1 SGHRS, CDR2 YFSETQ. CDR3: CASSPFGQGAGETQYF. CDR3 in DNA: TGCGCCAGCAGCCCATTCGGACAGGGGGCGGGGGAGACCCAGTACTTC.

This rearrangement joins TRBV7-3 to TRBJ2-2; a weak D match, TRBD2 (6 bases). V lost 5 bases and J lost 6, with 16 bases in between. The CDR3 sequence is 15 residues long. Germline assignment: CDR1 SGHTA and CDR2 FQGTGA. The CDR3 DNA is TGTGCCAGCAGCCTGAACCGACTAGTACCCGGGGAGCTGTTTTTT. Its protein is CASSLNRLVPGELFF.

The chain couples TRBV19 to TRBJ2-7; 9 bases agree with TRBD1. Per germline, CDR1 LNHDA and CDR2 SQIVND (reference sequence). After removal of 5 bases from V and 2 bases from J, the junction contained 7 bases not matched to a gene. The CDR3 contains 15 residues. In nucleotides, the CDR3 is TGTGCCAGTAGTCTACGGGACAGGGCCACCTACGAGCAGTACTTC. Protein sequence: CASSLRDRATYEQYF.

This clone was counted only a few times. The rearrangement links TRBV19 to TRBJ2-2; D perhaps matches TRBD2 (5 bases). Trimming removed 7 bases at V and 6 bases at J, with 18 bases between. CDR3 length: 15 residues. Germline V lookup: CDR1 LNHDA, CDR2 SQIVND (reference sequence). The CDR3 nucleotides are TGTGCCAGTACCGCGGACGGACTCTTTGCCGGGGAGCTGTTTTTT. Translated: CASTADGLFAGELFF.

The chain joins TRBV7-9 to TRBJ2-2; D is ambiguous. The CDR3 sequence is 15 residues long. CDR1 and CDR2 (germline): SEHNR, FQNEAQ (reference sequence). Deletions cut 8 bases from V and 4 bases from J, with 17 bases between. DNA for the CDR3: TGTGCCAGCGCTGGAGACACCCGGGTCACCGGGGAGCTGTTTTTT. It is translated as CASAGDTRVTGELFF.

J is TRBJ1-1 and V is TRBV2; TRBD1 agrees at 7 bases. The CDR3 contains 16 residues. CDR1 is SNHLY, CDR2 FYNNEI, per germline. J was trimmed by 11 bases and V by 3 bases; bases with no gene match: 18. CDR3 in amino acids: CASSDQGGTERSTAFF. DNA of the CDR3: TGTGCCAGCAGTGATCAAGGTGGGACAGAACGGTCTACGGCTTTCTTT.

The chain uses TRBV20-1 and TRBJ2-5; D remains ambiguous. The length of the CDR3 is 11 residues. The V end was cut by 3 bases, the J end by 6 bases, with 8 bases between. Germline loops: CDR1 DFQATT, CDR2 SNEGSKA (reference sequence). CDR3 sequence reads: CSARIGQTQYF. CDR3 nucleotide sequence: TGCAGTGCTAGGATTGGGCAGACCCAGTACTTC.

This rearrangement joins TRBV18 to TRBJ2-1; a weak D match, TRBD2 (6 bases). Trimming pared 2 bases from V and 9 bases from J, leaving 20 bases between. The CDR3 is made up of 16 amino acids. Germline CDR1 reads KGHSH; CDR2 reads LQKENI. CDR3: CASSPAVGSWVSEQFF. The CDR3 DNA reads as TGTGCCAGCTCACCAGCTGTCGGGAGTTGGGTTAGTGAGCAGTTCTTC.

The chain combines TRBV30 with TRBJ1-1; D unresolved. The CDR3 is 14 amino acids. Germline V gene sequence: CDR1 GTSNPN, CDR2 SVGIG (reference sequence). Trimming shortened V by 4 bases and J by 0 bases, and 12 bases separated the two germline ends. In DNA form, the CDR3 reads TGTGCCTGGAACAGAAACAACATGAACACTGAAGCTTTCTTT. Its translation is CAWNRNNMNTEAFF.

This clone came up a few times. The chain is built from TRBV5-1 and TRBJ2-2; possibly TRBD2 for D (6 bases). Germline loops: CDR1 SGHRS, CDR2 YFSETQ. The V end lost 6 bases, the J end lost 1 base, and 16 bases lay between the germline ends. The CDR3 length is 16 residues. CDR3 coding DNA: TGCGCCAGCAAACCGTTAGCGGAGAGGAACACCGGGGAGCTGTTTTTT. Protein product: CASKPLAERNTGELFF.

This chain uses TRBV5-6 with TRBJ2-3; tentatively, D is TRBD1 (6 bases). The V gene's germline CDR1 is SGHDT and CDR2 YYEEEE. V was cut by 1 base and J by 2 bases, with 8 bases left in between. The CDR3 has 14 amino acids. This CDR3 is CASSLPGDTDTQYF. The CDR3 DNA is TGTGCCAGCAGCTTGCCAGGGGACACAGATACGCAGTATTTT.

This clone came up a few times. The genes are TRBV2 and TRBJ2-7; 7 nucleotides align to TRBD1. V was clipped by 2 bases and J by 6 bases; unmatched bases: 10. The CDR3 length is 15 residues. The germline V gene encodes CDR1 SNHLY and CDR2 FYNNEI. The CDR3 region has the DNA TGTGCCAGCAGTGAATATCGAGGGGGCGCGGGCGAGCAGTACTTC. Translating gives CASSEYRGGAGEQYF.

This clone was counted many times. The chain is built from TRBV4-3 and TRBJ2-7; unclear D gene. The V gene lost 0 bases and the J gene lost 0 bases, with 21 bases spanning the gap. The CDR3 consists of 19 residues. Germline lookup yields CDR1 LGHNA and CDR2 YSLEER. Here the CDR3 reads CASSQETIPGYPYSYEQYF. The DNA for the CDR3 is TGCGCCAGCAGCCAAGAGACAATCCCCGGGTATCCGTACTCCTACGAGCAGTACTTC.

The chain employs TRBV19 and TRBJ2-2; D ambiguous. V gave up 5 bases and J gave up 0 bases, with 7 bases separating them. The CDR3 length is 14 residues. CDR1 and CDR2 (germline): LNHDA, SQIVND (reference sequence). The CDR3 region is CASSSRANTGELFF. In DNA, the CDR3 is TGTGCCAGTAGTTCAAGGGCGAACACCGGGGAGCTGTTTTTT.

Only a few counts were recorded for this clone. The V gene is TRBV30, the J gene TRBJ2-1, with 8 bases fitting TRBD2. V gave up 4 bases and J gave up 0 bases; unmatched junction bases: 5. In germline, CDR1 is GTSNPN, CDR2 SVGIG (reference sequence). The CDR3 covers 15 residues. The CDR3 sequence: CAWKGRGGSYNEQFF. In DNA form, the CDR3 reads TGTGCCTGGAAGGGACGGGGGGGCTCCTACAATGAGCAGTTCTTC.

The chain employs TRBV6-5 and TRBJ2-3; D gene uncertain. The CDR3 covers 14 residues. Germline CDR1 MNHEY, CDR2 SVGAGI. The germline V and J ends were trimmed by 4 bases and 0 bases, with 8 bases remaining between them. The DNA for the CDR3 is TGTGCCAGCAGTTCAACTACTAGCACAGATACGCAGTATTTT. Its protein is CASSSTTSTDTQYF.

This clone turned up a few times. The chain is built from TRBV7-2 and TRBJ2-2, with no clear D. Trimming removed 3 bases at V and 5 bases at J, with 7 bases between. Looked up from germline, CDR1 is SGHTA and CDR2 is FQGNSA. The CDR3 has 13 amino acids. The CDR3 reads CASSFSSTGELFF. The CDR3 nucleotides read TGTGCCAGCAGCTTCTCGAGTACCGGGGAGCTGTTTTTT.

The sample holds a few counts of this clone. The CDR3 loop is CASSLTRGTGELFF. The CDR3 nucleotides read TGCGCCAGCAGCCTCACTAGAGGCACCGGGGAGCTGTTTTTT. This chain uses TRBV4-3 with TRBJ2-2; D may be TRBD2 (5 bases). V was pared by 4 bases and J by 4 bases, with 10 bases between. From germline, CDR1 is LGHNA and CDR2 YSLEER. The CDR3 loop spans 14 amino acids.

The chain combines TRBV7-6 with TRBJ2-7; 8 positions match TRBD2. The CDR3 is made up of 15 amino acids. Germline V gives CDR1 SGHVS, CDR2 FNYEAQ. Trimming at V came to 5 bases and at J to 1 base, leaving 7 bases not matched to a gene. This CDR3 is CASSPMSGGSYEQYF. Written as DNA, the CDR3 is TGTGCCAGCAGCCCGATGTCGGGGGGGTCCTACGAGCAGTACTTC.

The V gene is TRBV29-1, the J gene TRBJ2-7, with no clear D. CDR1 and CDR2 from the germline V gene are SQVTM and ANQGSEA. Trimming left V 4 bases short and J 6 bases short, with 16 bases between. This CDR3 contains 13 residues. The CDR3 loop is CSVVALIPLEQYF. The CDR3 coding sequence is TGCAGCGTTGTGGCTCTTATCCCTCTCGAGCAGTACTTC.

This clone was seen a few times. The gene calls are TRBV18 and TRBJ2-1; TRBD2 agrees at 10 bases. Looked up from germline, CDR1 is KGHSH and CDR2 is LQKENI. CDR3 length: 16 residues. Trimming at V came to 2 bases and at J to 3 bases, leaving 4 bases not matched to a gene. CDR3 coding DNA: TGTGCCAGCTCACCAACGACTAGCGGGTACTACAATGAGCAGTTCTTC. This gives the protein CASSPTTSGYYNEQFF.

The chain is built from TRBV10-1 and TRBJ2-5; the D is unclear. The CDR3 loop spans 13 amino acids. Trimming took off 2 bases at V and 5 bases at J, with 9 bases between the two ends. Germline CDR1 WNHNN, CDR2 SYGVQD (reference sequence). The CDR3 loop reads CASSEPPGETQYF. The CDR3 nucleotides read TGCGCCAGCAGTGAGCCGCCTGGGGAGACCCAGTACTTC.

The gene calls are TRBV28 and TRBJ2-3; D gene ambiguous. Germline V CDR1 and CDR2: MDHEN, SYDVKM. Trimming cost V 8 bases and J 3 bases, with 9 bases left between them. The CDR3 length is 12 residues. CDR3 nucleotides: TGTGCCAGCCAGGTGTTAACAGATACGCAGTATTTT. Translated: CASQVLTDTQYF.

The V and J genes are TRBV2 and TRBJ2-5; TRBD2 matches 7 bases. The CDR3 totals 16 residues. J lost 13 bases, V lost 4 bases, and 21 bases had no gene match. Germline V gene lookup returns CDR1 SNHLY and CDR2 FYNNEI. CDR3 nucleotide sequence: TGTGCCAGCAGTGCTAGGACCCTAGGTGGGCGGGAGATCAGGTACTTC. This sequence encodes CASSARTLGGREIRYF.

There are a few counts of this clone. This chain joins TRBV18 and TRBJ2-1; 9 nucleotides line up with TRBD1. With 6 bases clipped from V and 3 bases from J, the junction kept 6 bases outside the gene matches. This CDR3 has 15 amino acids. Per germline, CDR1 KGHSH and CDR2 LQKENI. In nucleotides, the CDR3 is TGTGCCAGCTCCCAGGACAGGGGCAACTACAATGAGCAGTTCTTC. The encoded protein is CASSQDRGNYNEQFF.